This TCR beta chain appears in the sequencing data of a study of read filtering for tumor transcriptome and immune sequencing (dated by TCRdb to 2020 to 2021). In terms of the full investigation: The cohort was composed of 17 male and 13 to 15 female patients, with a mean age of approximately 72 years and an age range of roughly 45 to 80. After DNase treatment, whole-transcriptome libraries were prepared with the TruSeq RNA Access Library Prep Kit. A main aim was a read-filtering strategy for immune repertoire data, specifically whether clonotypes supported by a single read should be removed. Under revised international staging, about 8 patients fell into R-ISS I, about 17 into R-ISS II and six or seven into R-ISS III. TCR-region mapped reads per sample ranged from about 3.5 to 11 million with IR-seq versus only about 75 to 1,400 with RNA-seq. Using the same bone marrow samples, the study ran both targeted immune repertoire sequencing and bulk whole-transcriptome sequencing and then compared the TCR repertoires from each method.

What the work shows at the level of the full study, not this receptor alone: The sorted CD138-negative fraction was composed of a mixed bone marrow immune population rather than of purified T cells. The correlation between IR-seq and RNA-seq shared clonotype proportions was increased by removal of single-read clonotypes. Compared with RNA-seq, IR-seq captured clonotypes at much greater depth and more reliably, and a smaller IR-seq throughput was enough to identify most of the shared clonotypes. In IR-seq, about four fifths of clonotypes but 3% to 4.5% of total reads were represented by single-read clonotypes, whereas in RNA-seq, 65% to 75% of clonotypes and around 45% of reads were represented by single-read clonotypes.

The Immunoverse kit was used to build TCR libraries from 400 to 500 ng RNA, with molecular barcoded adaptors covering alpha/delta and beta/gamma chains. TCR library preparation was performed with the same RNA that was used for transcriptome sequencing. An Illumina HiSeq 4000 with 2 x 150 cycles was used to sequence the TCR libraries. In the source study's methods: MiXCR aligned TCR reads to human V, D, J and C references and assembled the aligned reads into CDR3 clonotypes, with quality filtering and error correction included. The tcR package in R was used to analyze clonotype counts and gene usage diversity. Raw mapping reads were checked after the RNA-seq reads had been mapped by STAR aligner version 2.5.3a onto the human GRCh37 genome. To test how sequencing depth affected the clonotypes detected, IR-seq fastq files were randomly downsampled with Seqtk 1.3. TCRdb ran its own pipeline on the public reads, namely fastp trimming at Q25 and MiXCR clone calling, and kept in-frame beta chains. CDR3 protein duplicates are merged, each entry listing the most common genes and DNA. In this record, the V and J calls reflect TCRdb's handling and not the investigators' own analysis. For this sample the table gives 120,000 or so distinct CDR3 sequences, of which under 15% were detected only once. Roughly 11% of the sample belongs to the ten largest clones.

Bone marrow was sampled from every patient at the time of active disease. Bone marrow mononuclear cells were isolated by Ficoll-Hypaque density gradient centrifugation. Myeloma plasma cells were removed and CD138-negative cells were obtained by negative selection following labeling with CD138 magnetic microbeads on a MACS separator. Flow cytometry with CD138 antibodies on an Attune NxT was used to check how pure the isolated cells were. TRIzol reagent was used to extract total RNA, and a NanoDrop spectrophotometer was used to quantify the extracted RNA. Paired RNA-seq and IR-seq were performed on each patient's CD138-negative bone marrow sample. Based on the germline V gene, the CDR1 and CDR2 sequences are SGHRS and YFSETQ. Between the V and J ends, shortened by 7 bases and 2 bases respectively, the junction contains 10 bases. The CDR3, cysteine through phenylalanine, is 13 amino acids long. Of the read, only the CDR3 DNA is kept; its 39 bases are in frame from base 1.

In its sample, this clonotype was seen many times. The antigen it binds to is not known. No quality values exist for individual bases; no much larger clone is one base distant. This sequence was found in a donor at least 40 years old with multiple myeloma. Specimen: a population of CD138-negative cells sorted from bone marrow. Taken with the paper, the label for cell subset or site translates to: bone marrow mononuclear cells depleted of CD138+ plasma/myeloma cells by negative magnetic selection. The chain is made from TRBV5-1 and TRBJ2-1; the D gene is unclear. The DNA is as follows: TGCGCCAGCTATGGAGAGACCTACAATGAGCAGTTCTTC. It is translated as CASYGETYNEQFF.